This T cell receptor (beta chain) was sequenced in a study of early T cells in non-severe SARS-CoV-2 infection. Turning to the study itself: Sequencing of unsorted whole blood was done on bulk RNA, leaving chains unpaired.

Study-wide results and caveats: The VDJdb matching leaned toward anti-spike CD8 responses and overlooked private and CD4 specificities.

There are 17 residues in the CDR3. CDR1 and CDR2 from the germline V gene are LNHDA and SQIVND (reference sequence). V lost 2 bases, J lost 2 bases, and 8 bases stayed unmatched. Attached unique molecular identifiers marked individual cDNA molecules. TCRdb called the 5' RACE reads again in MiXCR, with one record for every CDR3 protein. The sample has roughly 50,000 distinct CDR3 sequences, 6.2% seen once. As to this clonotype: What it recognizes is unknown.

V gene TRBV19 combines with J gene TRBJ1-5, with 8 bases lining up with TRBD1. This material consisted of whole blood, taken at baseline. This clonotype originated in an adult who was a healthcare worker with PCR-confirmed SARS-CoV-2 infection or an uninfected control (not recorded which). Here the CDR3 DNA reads TGTGCCAGTAGTATATTCACAGGGGGGATTGGCAATCAGCCCCAGCATTTT. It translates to CASSIFTGGIGNQPQHF.